The sequence of this TCR beta chain was determined in a study of blood T cell repertoires in COVID-19. Study context: The United States, Italy and Spain supplied acute and convalescent COVID-19 samples. T cells, B-cell-depleted T cells, or PBMCs provided the cDNA or gDNA that served as material.

In the authors' workflow: Reference gene primer amplification gave estimated nucleated cell counts. Here immunoSEQ multiplex PCR was the method, and the copy in TCRdb shows in-frame clones only, minus some. That table supplies the V and J calls and clone size; D and trimming were determined from the DNA. Of about 61,000 clones listed, around 77% are singletons. CDR3 length equals 15 residues. CDR1 and CDR2 from the germline V gene are SGDLS and YYNGEE. Trimming cost V 0 bases and J 7 bases; bases outside gene matches: 8. The J gene is TRBJ2-3, the V gene TRBV9; 7 nucleotides agree with TRBD2. The sequencing input was peripheral blood. The sequence was collected from a man aged 80 or over with active or convalescent COVID-19. The CDR3 DNA reads TGTGCCAGCAGCGTAGAGTTCCTAGCGGAGAATACGCAGTATTTT. Its protein is CASSVEFLAENTQYF.